This TCR beta chain was recorded in a study of memory CD4+ T cells and cytomegalovirus serostatus. As to this clone: Its antigen is as yet unknown.

Single viable CD3+CD4+CD8-CD45RO+ cells were sorted as the memory CD4+ T cells. Donors' CMV status reflects serum IgG against pp150, pp28, p38, p52. Regarding the study as a whole: About two fifths of the roughly 150 known CMV-associated TCRbeta sequences appeared in CD4+ memory.

Profiled with immunoSEQ multiplex PCR; TCRdb holds only in-frame clones, not every one. Of under 80,000 clones in the sample, about 78% were seen once. This CDR3 has 10 residues. Germline CDR1 and CDR2: GTSNPN and SVGIG (reference sequence). Deletions cut 5 bases from V and 2 bases from J, with 3 bases between. The receptor's source is an adult in good health and CMV-seropositive. Sequencing was performed on memory CD4+ T cells from blood. This rearrangement joins TRBV30 to TRBJ1-2; D is ambiguous. The CDR3, as DNA: TGTGCCTGGCGGAACTATGGCTACACCTTC. Encoded protein: CAWRNYGYTF.